This paragraph reports one TCR beta chain. Its antigen is not identified. This specimen comes from a study of radiation and T cells in renal cell carcinoma. Study at large: Nephrectomy followed 15 Gy stereotactic body radiation by 4 weeks. Study results and limitations: Top tumor clonotypes rose in blood 2 weeks post-radiation, then contracted.

Here immunoSEQ multiplex PCR was the method, and the copy in TCRdb shows in-frame clones only, minus some. The sample holds about 140,000 clones, around 78% seen once. Germline V gene data show CDR1 as SGHRS and CDR2 as YFSETQ. The CDR3 consists of 14 residues. Trimming took 5 bases from V and 0 from J, leaving 12 bases between them. Time point denoted: baseline pretreatment blood. As to treatment: 15 Gy SBRT to primary tumor, nephrectomy 4 weeks later. Blood was sampled at baseline, 2 weeks and 4 weeks after SBRT. Clear cell pathology was present in this patient's renal cell carcinoma. The chain carries TRBV5-1 and TRBJ2-7; TRBD1 is a possible D gene (5 bases). The source material was blood, sampled from a patient whose treatment included radiotherapy and nephrectomy. The TCR originated in a woman between 45 and 60 years old with renal cell carcinoma. CDR3 protein: CASRARASSYEQYF. The CDR3 DNA reads TGCGCCAGCAGGGCCAGGGCCAGCTCCTACGAGCAGTACTTC. The full variable domain, completed using reference TRBV5-1 and TRBJ2-7, is KAGVTQTPRYLIKTRGQQVTLSCSPISGHRSVSWYQQTPGQGLQFLFEYFSETQRNKGNFPGRFSGRQFSNSRSEMNVSTLELGDSALYLCASRARASSYEQYFGPGTRLTVT.